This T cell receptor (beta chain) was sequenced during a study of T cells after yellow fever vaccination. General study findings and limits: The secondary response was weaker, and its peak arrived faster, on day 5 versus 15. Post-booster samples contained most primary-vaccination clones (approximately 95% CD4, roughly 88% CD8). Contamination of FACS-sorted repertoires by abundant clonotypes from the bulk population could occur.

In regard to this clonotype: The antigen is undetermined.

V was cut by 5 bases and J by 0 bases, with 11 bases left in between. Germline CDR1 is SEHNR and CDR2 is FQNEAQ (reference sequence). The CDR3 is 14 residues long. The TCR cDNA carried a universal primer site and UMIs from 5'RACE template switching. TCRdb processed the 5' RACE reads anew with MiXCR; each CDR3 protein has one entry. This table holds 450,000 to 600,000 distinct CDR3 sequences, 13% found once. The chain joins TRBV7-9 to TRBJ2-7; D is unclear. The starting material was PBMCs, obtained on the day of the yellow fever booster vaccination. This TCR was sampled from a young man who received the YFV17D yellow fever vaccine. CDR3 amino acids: CASSPARVSYEQYF. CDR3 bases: TGTGCCAGCAGCCCCGCCCGGGTCTCCTACGAGCAGTACTTC.